Sequencing of this T cell receptor beta chain was carried out in a study of T-cell reconstitution after alpha-beta-depleted transplantation in children. Points from the study as a whole: One year post-transplant, T-cell counts and diversity were largely derived from T cells produced anew. Diversity of TCRbeta at day 60 was high in some patients, arising from surviving recipient T cells and thymic progenitors.

This CDR3 contains 13 residues. The germline CDR1 and CDR2 sequences are SGHTA and FQGNSA. Deletions cut 5 bases from V and 0 bases from J, with 2 bases between. This clonotype was counted at least ten times. The antigen remains unidentified. This sample's TCRbeta library carried unique molecular identifier barcodes. TCRdb reanalysed the PCR reads using MiXCR and keeps one entry per CDR3 protein. The table shows about 290,000 distinct CDR3 sequences, with over 9% occurring only once. The source material was PBMCs, sampled before TCRalphabeta/CD19-depleted stem cell transplant. V usage is TRBV7-2 and J usage is TRBJ2-6; no clear D. The clonotype originates from a boy younger than two with acute myeloid leukemia, due to receive a stem cell transplant. CDR3 in DNA: TGTGCCAGCAGCCGCTCTGGGGCCAACGTCCTGACTTTC. This sequence encodes CASSRSGANVLTF.